Listed below are T cell receptor beta chains from one sample, sequenced in a study of blood T cells in healthy people across ages. MiXCR, run by TCRdb on the 5' RACE reads, gives a single entry per CDR3 protein. Of about 760,000 distinct CDR3 sequences listed, 25% are singletons. The sample was also linked to a second study, of T cells of mothers and their children.

Sequenced: blood. These receptors originate from a boy between 10 and 17 years old in good health. Each CDR3 is given with its conserved first and last residue. Fields, in order: J gene, V gene, CDR3 protein.

>TRBJ2-1|TRBV7-3
CASSLQIAQYNEQFF
>TRBJ2-2|TRBV21-1
CASSKGGRHTGELFF
>TRBJ1-1|TRBV3-1
CASSRGPGGTEAFF
>TRBJ2-7|TRBV5-1
CASSNRVGYEQYF
>TRBJ2-4|TRBV4-2
CASSQDLFGTGDTGLAKNIQYF
>TRBJ2-1|TRBV6-6
CASRDPAGGSPVGQFF
>TRBJ1-5|TRBV7-2
CASSPIGQPQHF
>TRBJ2-3|TRBV7-2
CASSLVGPTDTQYF
>TRBJ1-6|TRBV27
CASNYPGSPLHF
>TRBJ2-6|TRBV7-2
CASSLFASGANVLTF
>TRBJ2-1|TRBV7-8
CASSYGGGYNEQFF
>TRBJ2-7|TRBV2
CASSVSGLYF
>TRBJ1-2|TRBV5-1
CASSLEGGDIDGYTF
>TRBJ2-4|TRBV29-1
CSVVQDTHKNIQYF
>TRBJ1-4|TRBV13
CASSLFPGTVTNEKLFF
>TRBJ2-7|TRBV15
CATSPRQGSYEQYF
>TRBJ2-1|TRBV28
CASRSDRGGSQFF
>TRBJ1-2|TRBV29-1
CSVRGGSYGYTF
>TRBJ1-4|TRBV5-6
CASSLDKGWGEKLFF
>TRBJ2-5|TRBV29-1
CSVEDLGGHSQETQYF